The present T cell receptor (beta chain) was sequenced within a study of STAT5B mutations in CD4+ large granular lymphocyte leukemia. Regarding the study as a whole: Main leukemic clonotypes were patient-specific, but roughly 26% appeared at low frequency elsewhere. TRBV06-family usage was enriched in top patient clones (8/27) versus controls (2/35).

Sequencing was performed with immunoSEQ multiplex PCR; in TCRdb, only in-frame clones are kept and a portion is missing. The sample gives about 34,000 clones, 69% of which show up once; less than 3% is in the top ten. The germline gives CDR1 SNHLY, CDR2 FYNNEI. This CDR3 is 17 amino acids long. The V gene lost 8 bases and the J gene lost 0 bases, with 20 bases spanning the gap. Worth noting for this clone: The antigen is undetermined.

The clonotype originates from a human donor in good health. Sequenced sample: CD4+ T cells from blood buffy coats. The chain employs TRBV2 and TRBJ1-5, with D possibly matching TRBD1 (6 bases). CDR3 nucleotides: TGTGCCAGCGCGTTACAGGGAGCTGGATATAGCAATCAGCCCCAGCATTTT. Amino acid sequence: CASALQGAGYSNQPQHF.